This entry describes one T cell receptor (beta chain). A much larger clone lies one base from this, so it may be a read error. The source of the sample is a study of breast tumors, draining lymph nodes, adjacent tissues. One entry per CDR3 protein, called by TCRdb with MiXCR from the multiplex PCR reads. The sample has 250,000 or so distinct CDR3 sequences; more than 30% are singletons. Samples came from axillary lymph nodes draining the breast cancer. CDR1 is LNHDA and CDR2 is SQIVND in the germline V gene (reference sequence). The CDR3 is made up of 16 amino acids. J is TRBJ1-2 and V is TRBV19; D remains unclear. Sequenced material: axillary lymph node tissue. The sequence was collected from a female donor with breast cancer. Some clones in this sample may be carry-over from other donors' samples. The CDR3 DNA sequence: TGTGCCAGTAGTATACACCAAACGGGGTCTACCTATCGCTACACCTTC. Residues: CASSIHQTGSTYRYTF.